Shown below are 15 T cell receptor beta chains from a single sample sequenced in a study of beta chain features in type 1 diabetes. Study results and caveats: When Type 1 diabetes patients were examined, their TCRB CDR3s proved moderately but significantly shorter in all four CD4+ subsets.

Reverse transcribing all isolated RNA meant expressed TCRB transcripts were sequenced. The method was immunoSEQ multiplex PCR; TCRdb's version includes in-frame clones alone and lacks a portion of them. The sample shows approximately 260,000 clones, 20% to 25% of them seen only once. These TCRs are of unknown antigen specificity. Sequenced sample: naive CD4+ T cells from blood. These receptors were obtained from a woman aged 25 to 39 with type 1 diabetes.

The rearrangement joins TRBV6-5 to TRBJ2-1, with 9 positions matching TRBD2. Germline assignment: CDR1 MNHEY and CDR2 SVGAGI. J lost 7 bases, V lost 5 bases, and 9 bases had no gene match. This CDR3 has 15 amino acids. CDR3 in DNA: TGTGCCAGCAGTCTTTTAGCGGGAGCCGTGAATGAGCAGTTCTTC. This gives the protein CASSLLAGAVNEQFF.

This chain connects TRBV6-4 to TRBJ2-1; the match to TRBD1 covers 8 bases. The CDR3 contains 14 residues. Germline values: CDR1 MRHNA, CDR2 SNTAGT. Trimming removed 4 bases from V and 6 bases from J; junction bases left unmatched: 5. This CDR3 reads CASSADRALNEQFF. CDR3 bases: TGTGCCAGCAGTGCGGACAGGGCCCTCAATGAGCAGTTCTTC.

This clone was picked up a small number of times. At the DNA level, this CDR3 is encoded by other sequences in the same sample as well. This sequence joins TRBV30 and TRBJ1-2; D remains unclear. The CDR3 spans 12 residues. V lost 0 bases to trimming and J lost 4 bases, with 6 bases between them. The germline V gene has CDR1 GTSNPN and CDR2 SVGIG (reference sequence). The CDR3 DNA reads as TGTGCCTGGAGTGTTTCAGGCTATGGCTACACCTTC. The encoded protein is CAWSVSGYGYTF.

This clone was seen a handful of times. The rearrangement links TRBV25-1 to TRBJ1-5, with 7 bases that match TRBD1. Looked up from germline, CDR1 is MGHDK and CDR2 is SYGVNS. The V segment lost 4 bases and the J segment 4 bases; nucleotides outside the gene matches: 1. The CDR3 sequence is 13 residues long. The CDR3 DNA reads as TGTGCCAGCAGTGCACAGGGGAATCAGCCCCAGCATTTT. Translating gives CASSAQGNQPQHF.

The chain recombines TRBV23-1 with TRBJ2-7; D is undetermined. TRBV23-1 is known as an ORF, though its function is uncertain. The CDR3 is 15 amino acids. V lost 5 bases to trimming and J lost 1 base, with 15 bases between them. The CDR3 here is CASSYVWSRSYEQYF. The CDR3 DNA is TGCGCCAGCAGTTACGTTTGGTCCCGGTCCTACGAGCAGTACTTC.

The chain uses TRBV29-1 and TRBJ1-2; the D is unclear. Germline lookup yields CDR1 SQVTM and CDR2 ANQGSEA. The CDR3 spans 10 residues. Deletions cut 5 bases from V and 4 bases from J, with 5 bases between. CDR3 loop: CSVLAYGYTF. CDR3 DNA sequence: TGCAGCGTTTTGGCCTATGGCTACACCTTC.

This clone was counted between two and nine times. CDR3 nucleotide sequence: TGTGCCAGCAGCCAAGAATGGGACAGAAGCACAGATACGCAGTATTTT. Translation: CASSQEWDRSTDTQYF. The chain links TRBV14 to TRBJ2-3; 7 positions match TRBD1. The ends lost 0 bases at V and 0 bases at J; junction bases unmatched: 3. Germline CDR1 reads SGHDN; CDR2 reads FVKESK. This CDR3 is built from 16 residues.

This clone was picked up a small number of times. This chain uses TRBV18 with TRBJ2-3; a possible D gene is TRBD2 (6 bases). In germline, CDR1 is KGHSH, CDR2 LQKENI. The CDR3 consists of 16 residues. The ends were cut back, 0 bases at V and 2 bases at J, with 12 bases in the middle. CDR3: CASSPPGLPSTDTQYF. DNA of the CDR3: TGTGCCAGCTCACCACCGGGACTCCCTTCCACAGATACGCAGTATTTT.

This clone showed up just a few times. The chain recombines TRBV27 with TRBJ2-7; D not certain. V lost 7 bases to trimming and J lost 7 bases, with 11 bases between them. The CDR3 covers 11 residues. Germline lookup yields CDR1 MNHEY and CDR2 SMNVEV (reference sequence). The CDR3 DNA reads as TGTGCCAGCACTTCCCCTAAAGAGCAGTACTTC. Residues: CASTSPKEQYF.

V is TRBV2 and J is TRBJ1-1; no definite D call. CDR1 and CDR2 from the germline V gene are SNHLY and FYNNEI. The CDR3 extends over 13 amino acids. V dropped 5 bases and J dropped 0 bases, with 7 bases sitting between them. The CDR3 DNA follows: TGTGCCAGCAGTATCACAGTGAACACTGAAGCTTTCTTT. It codes for CASSITVNTEAFF.

The chain links TRBV29-1 to TRBJ2-3; D is ambiguous. The germline V and J ends were trimmed by 5 bases and 2 bases, with 11 bases remaining between them. This CDR3 is 13 amino acids long. Germline V lookup: CDR1 SQVTM, CDR2 ANQGSEA. DNA of the CDR3: TGCAGCGTTCGCGTCCGAATCACAGATACGCAGTATTTT. Translation: CSVRVRITDTQYF.

In this sample, this clone turned up a few times. This rearrangement joins TRBV7-3 to TRBJ2-7; 7 bases fit TRBD1. Germline-derived CDR1 and CDR2 are SGHTA and FQGTGA. Trimming took 5 bases from V and 2 from J; bases not matched to a gene: 3. CDR3 length: 13 residues. The CDR3 sequence is CASSRDSPYEQYF. As DNA, the CDR3 is TGTGCCAGCAGCCGGGACAGCCCCTACGAGCAGTACTTC.

This clone was seen more than once but under ten times. This chain joins TRBV18 and TRBJ2-1; TRBD1 matches at 7 bases. This CDR3 contains 15 residues. Per the germline V gene, CDR1 is KGHSH and CDR2 is LQKENI. Trimming took 3 bases from V and 7 from J; bases not matched to a gene: 9. The DNA of the CDR3 is TGTGCCAGCTCACCTCCGGGACAGTCCGGGAATGAGCAGTTCTTC. Translation gives CASSPPGQSGNEQFF.

The J gene is TRBJ2-7, the V gene TRBV29-1, with 7 bases that match TRBD1. The V and J ends lost 1 base and 2 bases, in that order; junction bases with no gene match: 2. This CDR3 comprises 13 residues. The V gene's germline CDR1 is SQVTM and CDR2 ANQGSEA. In DNA, the CDR3 is TGCAGCGTTGAAGGGCAGGGGGCCTACGAGCAGTACTTC. Protein product: CSVEGQGAYEQYF.

The chain couples TRBV28 to TRBJ1-2, with 7 nucleotides matching TRBD1. The CDR3 is 15 residues long. J gave up 0 bases and V 8 bases, and 9 bases lay outside the gene matches. Germline V CDR1 and CDR2: MDHEN, SYDVKM. As DNA, the CDR3 is TGTGCCAGCGCTGTAGTTGGACAGGCTAACTATGGCTACACCTTC. Its translation: CASAVVGQANYGYTF.